The 18 T cell receptor beta chains given below trace back to one sample, sequenced in a study of cytomegalovirus exposure and HLA in healthy donors. PCR used 60 Vbeta primers and 13 Jbeta primers. TCRdb keeps only in-frame clones here, not all; method: immunoSEQ multiplex PCR. The table shows some 190,000 clones, with roughly four fifths occurring only once. Sequencing input: PBMCs. The source is a man aged 18-30 years in good health and CMV-seronegative.

The chain recombines TRBV19 with TRBJ1-4; TRBD1 matches at 8 bases. CDR1 is LNHDA and CDR2 is SQIVND in the germline V gene (reference sequence). The V and J ends lost 4 bases and 5 bases, in that order; junction bases with no gene match: 6. This CDR3 has 15 residues. CDR3 in amino acids: CASSTRQGLNEKLFF. CDR3 DNA sequence: TGTGCCAGTAGTACCCGACAGGGGTTGAATGAAAAACTGTTTTTT.

The chain links TRBV6-5 to TRBJ2-2; no reliable D call. Trimming took off 7 bases at V and 5 bases at J, with 17 bases between the two ends. Germline-derived CDR1 and CDR2 are MNHEY and SVGAGI. The CDR3 covers 15 residues. For the CDR3, the DNA is TGTGCCAGCACTATAGACGGGTCCGTTACCGGGGAGCTGTTTTTT. Translating it yields CASTIDGSVTGELFF.

The chain links TRBV25-1 to TRBJ2-5, with 7 bases lining up with TRBD2. The CDR3 runs 14 residues. Germline V gene sequence: CDR1 MGHDK, CDR2 SYGVNS. The V gene end was trimmed by 1 base and the J gene end by 3 bases; junction bases not matched to a gene: 2. CDR3 sequence reads: CASSEFRGEETQYF. The CDR3 DNA is TGTGCCAGCAGTGAATTTCGGGGGGAAGAGACCCAGTACTTC.

CDR3 DNA sequence: TGTGCCAGCAGTTACTCGAGGGGAGGCACTGAAGCTTTCTTT. This sequence encodes CASSYSRGGTEAFF. The rearrangement joins TRBV6-5 to TRBJ1-1; maybe TRBD1 (5 bases). CDR3 size: 14 residues. CDR1 is MNHEY, CDR2 SVGAGI, per germline. V dropped 0 bases and J dropped 4 bases, with 9 bases sitting between them.

J is TRBJ2-7 and V is TRBV28; perhaps TRBD2 as D (5 bases). The CDR3 has 14 amino acids. V was shortened by 2 bases and J by 4 bases, with 12 bases between the two germline ends. CDR1 is MDHEN and CDR2 is SYDVKM in the germline V gene. In nucleotides, the CDR3 is TGTGCCAGCAGTTTAGAGGGCATGTGGTACGAGCAGTACTTC. Protein sequence: CASSLEGMWYEQYF.

The chain links TRBV5-4 to TRBJ2-5, with TRBD2 matching over 7 bases. V was pared by 2 bases and J by 3 bases, with 4 bases of the junction left unmatched. Per germline, CDR1 SGHNT and CDR2 YYREEE (reference sequence). The CDR3 sequence is 14 residues long. The CDR3 sequence: CASSLGGREETQYF. DNA for the CDR3: TGTGCCAGCAGCTTAGGAGGGAGGGAAGAGACCCAGTACTTC.

This sequence joins TRBV15 and TRBJ1-5; 7 bases align to TRBD1. Germline CDR1 LNHNV, CDR2 YYDKDF (reference sequence). V lost 0 bases to trimming and J lost 13 bases; unmatched junction nucleotides: 12. The CDR3 has 15 residues. In DNA, the CDR3 is TGTGCCACCAGCAGAGATAAGGTCGTGGAGACAGGGCAGCATTTT. The encoded protein is CATSRDKVVETGQHF.

This clone was observed once. This chain joins TRBV19 and TRBJ1-5; the D gene is possibly TRBD1 (6 bases). The V end was cut by 2 bases, the J end by 6 bases, with 14 bases between. The CDR3 totals 15 residues. CDR1 and CDR2 (germline): LNHDA, SQIVND (reference sequence). CDR3 residues: CASSISDSEGQPQHF. The CDR3 coding sequence is TGTGCCAGTAGTATATCGGACAGTGAGGGTCAGCCCCAGCATTTT.

The rearrangement uses TRBV11-2 and TRBJ1-2; 8 bases map to TRBD1. From germline, CDR1 is SGHAT and CDR2 FQNNGV. J gave up 4 bases and V 1 base, and 5 bases lay outside the gene matches. CDR3 size: 15 residues. CDR3 nucleotides: TGTGCCAGCAGCTTAGCGCCAGGGGGCGGCTATGGCTACACCTTC. It specifies CASSLAPGGGYGYTF.

The chain combines TRBV15 with TRBJ2-7; a possible D gene is TRBD2 (6 bases). There are 14 residues in the CDR3. Germline V gene data show CDR1 as LNHNV and CDR2 as YYDKDF (reference sequence). Trimming shortened V by 0 bases and J by 1 base, and 7 bases separated the two germline ends. This CDR3 is CATSRERGSYEQYF. The CDR3, as DNA: TGTGCCACCAGCAGAGAGCGGGGATCCTACGAGCAGTACTTC.

J is TRBJ2-1 and V is TRBV9; TRBD2 might be the D (5 bases). Germline assignment: CDR1 SGDLS and CDR2 YYNGEE. V dropped 4 bases and J dropped 10 bases, with 18 bases sitting between them. CDR3 length equals 14 residues. CDR3 nucleotides: TGTGCCAGCAGCATGCAGGCTGGCCGGAGGGAGCAGTTCTTC. This codes for CASSMQAGRREQFF.

This clone has only one observation. This chain links TRBV5-4 with TRBJ1-2; TRBD1 aligns across 9 bases. Unmatched junction bases numbered 10, after V lost 7 bases and J lost 3 bases. The CDR3 has 15 amino acids. Germline CDR1 SGHNT, CDR2 YYREEE (reference sequence). CDR3 nucleotides: TGTGCCAGCGGAGAGGCGGGACAGGGAGACTATGGCTACACCTTC. Amino acids: CASGEAGQGDYGYTF. The full variable domain, its missing parts supplied by reference TRBV5-4 and TRBJ1-2, is ETGVTQSPTHLIKTRGQQVTLRCSSQSGHNTVSWYQQALGQGPQFIFQYYREEENGRGNFPPRFSGLQFPNYSSELNVNALELDDSALYLCASGEAGQGDYGYTFGSGTRLTVV.

This clone was seen just once. The V call is TRBV5-4, the J call TRBJ2-7, with no clear D. Trimming took 1 base from V and 5 from J, leaving 13 bases between them. Per germline, CDR1 SGHNT and CDR2 YYREEE (reference sequence). The CDR3 spans 14 residues. This CDR3 reads CASSLIPTANEQYF. CDR3 nucleotide sequence: TGTGCCAGCAGCTTGATCCCCACCGCTAACGAGCAGTACTTC.

In its sample, this clone was seen once. The CDR3 DNA follows: TGTGCCAGCAGCTTCCGGGGGAGCCCAGGGAGCTATGGCTACACCTTC. Encoded protein: CASSFRGSPGSYGYTF. The V call is TRBV7-2, the J call TRBJ1-2, with D possibly TRBD1 on 5 matching bases. The germline gives CDR1 SGHTA, CDR2 FQGNSA. Trimming left V 3 bases short and J 4 bases short, with 18 bases between. The CDR3 is made up of 16 amino acids.

The chain recombines TRBV30 with TRBJ2-3, with D tentatively TRBD1 (6 bases). CDR3 length: 11 amino acids. Germline-derived CDR1 and CDR2 are GTSNPN and SVGIG (reference sequence). Between the trimmed V and J ends, which lost 4 bases and 10 bases, there was a span of 12 bases. CDR3 in amino acids: CAWTGVRSQYF. The DNA for the CDR3 is TGTGCCTGGACAGGGGTCCGATCGCAGTATTTT.

Only a few counts were recorded for this clone. This rearrangement joins TRBV5-8 to TRBJ1-3, with a weak D call TRBD1 (6 bases). V was clipped by 2 bases and J by 2 bases, with 11 bases between them. CDR1 SGHTS and CDR2 YDEGEE come from the germline V gene. The CDR3 extends over 15 amino acids. CDR3 amino acids: CASSFRGEAGNTIYF. CDR3 nucleotides: TGTGCCAGCAGCTTCAGGGGAGAGGCTGGAAACACCATATATTTT.

The chain uses TRBV4-3 and TRBJ1-2; maybe TRBD1 (6 bases). The CDR3 is 17 residues long. The germline gives CDR1 LGHNA, CDR2 YSLEER. Trimming stripped 5 bases from V and 4 bases from J, with 23 bases between. The CDR3 bases are TGCGCCAGCAGCTACAGGGAGGGGGAGACTATTTTCTATGGCTACACCTTC. Its protein is CASSYREGETIFYGYTF.

The J gene is TRBJ2-1, the V gene TRBV15; 13 nucleotides align to TRBD2. Germline CDR1 LNHNV, CDR2 YYDKDF (reference sequence). This CDR3 region has 16 residues. J lost 4 bases, V lost 3 bases, and 3 bases had no gene match. The CDR3: CATSRGTSGKYNEQFF. Here the CDR3 DNA reads TGTGCCACCAGCAGGGGGACTAGCGGGAAATACAATGAGCAGTTCTTC.